This T cell receptor beta chain was obtained from a study of cytotoxic CD8 clonotypes in ibrutinib-treated CLL. About the study: Among patients, 24 responded partially and 2 completely; 14 then stayed remitted and 12 progressed after median around 70 months.

Regarding this clone: Its target is unknown.

Genomic DNA in an amount of roughly 2 micrograms was extracted from cryopreserved PBMCs and used for the preparation of TCR beta libraries. Assay: immunoSEQ multiplex PCR; the TCRdb copy retains only in-frame clones and omits some. This sample has under 300,000 clones, with 70% found just once. Study conclusions and caveats: Researchers report that baseline clonality outpaced age-matched healthy donors and tracked circulating CD8+ T-cell counts. Rare overall, public clonotypes shrank or held steady under therapy.

The V gene lost 3 bases and the J gene lost 4 bases, with 13 bases spanning the gap. The CDR3 runs 15 residues. Germline V CDR1 and CDR2: MNHEY, SMNVEV (reference sequence). The V call is TRBV27, the J call TRBJ2-1; possible D gene TRBD2, 6 bases. The source of this sequence is a human donor with chronic lymphocytic leukemia. This sample comprised PBMCs, obtained after 24 months of ibrutinib treatment. CDR3 protein: CASSFESGGYNEQFF. Here the CDR3 DNA reads TGTGCCAGCAGTTTTGAGAGCGGAGGGTACAATGAGCAGTTCTTC.